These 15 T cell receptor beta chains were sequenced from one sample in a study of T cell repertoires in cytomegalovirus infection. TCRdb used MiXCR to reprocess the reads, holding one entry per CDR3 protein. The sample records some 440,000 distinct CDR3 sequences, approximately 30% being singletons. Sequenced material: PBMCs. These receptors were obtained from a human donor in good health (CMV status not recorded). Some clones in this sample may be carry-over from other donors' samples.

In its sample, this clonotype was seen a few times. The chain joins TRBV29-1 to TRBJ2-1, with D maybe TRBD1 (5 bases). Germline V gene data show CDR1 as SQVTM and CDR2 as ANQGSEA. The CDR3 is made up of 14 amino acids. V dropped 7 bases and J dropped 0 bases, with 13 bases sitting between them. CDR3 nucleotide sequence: TGCAGCGGGGTTGACAGTAGCTCCTACAATGAGCAGTTCTTC. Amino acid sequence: CSGVDSSSYNEQFF.

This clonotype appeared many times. The CDR3 region has the DNA TGTGCCAGCAGCGCCACGGACGGTAGGGACGAGCAGTACTTC. It translates to CASSATDGRDEQYF. The gene calls are TRBV7-8 and TRBJ2-7, with D unclear. The CDR3 totals 14 residues. With 5 bases removed from V and 5 bases from J, the gap between germline ends came to 16 bases. The germline V gene encodes CDR1 SGHVS and CDR2 FQNEAQ.

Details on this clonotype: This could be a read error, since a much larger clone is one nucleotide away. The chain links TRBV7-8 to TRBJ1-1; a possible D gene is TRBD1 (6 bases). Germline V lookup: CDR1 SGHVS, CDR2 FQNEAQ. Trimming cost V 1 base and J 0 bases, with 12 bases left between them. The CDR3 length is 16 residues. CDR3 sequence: CASSLGGHLLNTEAFF. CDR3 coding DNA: TGTGCCAGCAGCTTAGGGGGACACCTATTGAACACTGAAGCTTTCTTT.

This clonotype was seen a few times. The CDR3: CASLDGVEAFF. The CDR3, as DNA: TGTGCCAGTCTGGACGGAGTTGAAGCTTTCTTT. V gene TRBV19 combines with J gene TRBJ1-1; no definite D call. V gave up 8 bases and J gave up 7 bases, with 11 bases separating them. Germline V gene data show CDR1 as LNHDA and CDR2 as SQIVND (reference sequence). The CDR3 is 11 amino acids.

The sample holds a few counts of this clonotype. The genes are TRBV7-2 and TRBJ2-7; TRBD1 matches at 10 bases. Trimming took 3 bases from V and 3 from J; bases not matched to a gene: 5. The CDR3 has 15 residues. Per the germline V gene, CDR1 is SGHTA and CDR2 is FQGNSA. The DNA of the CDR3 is TGTGCCAGCAGCTTTGGGGACAGGGGCTTCTACGAGCAGTACTTC. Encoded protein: CASSFGDRGFYEQYF.

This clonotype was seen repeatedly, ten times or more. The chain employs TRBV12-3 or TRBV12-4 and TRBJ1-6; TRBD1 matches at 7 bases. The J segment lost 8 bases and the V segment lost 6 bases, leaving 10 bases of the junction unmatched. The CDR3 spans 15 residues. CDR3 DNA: TGTGCCAGCAGGGAAACAGGGGAAGCTGATTCACCCCTCCACTTT. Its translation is CASRETGEADSPLHF.

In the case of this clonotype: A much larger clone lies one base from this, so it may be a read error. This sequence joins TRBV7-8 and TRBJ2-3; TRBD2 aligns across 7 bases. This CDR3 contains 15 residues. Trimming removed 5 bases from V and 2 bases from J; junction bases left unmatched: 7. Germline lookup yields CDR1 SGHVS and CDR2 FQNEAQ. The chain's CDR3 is CASSTGAGITDTQYF. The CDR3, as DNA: TGTGCCAGCAGCACGGGAGCGGGGATCACAGATACGCAGTATTTT.

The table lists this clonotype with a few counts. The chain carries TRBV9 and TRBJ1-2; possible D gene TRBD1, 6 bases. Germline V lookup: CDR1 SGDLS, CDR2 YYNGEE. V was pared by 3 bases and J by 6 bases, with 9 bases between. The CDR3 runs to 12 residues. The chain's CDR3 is CASSGGQNGYTF. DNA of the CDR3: TGTGCCAGCAGCGGCGGACAGAATGGCTACACCTTC. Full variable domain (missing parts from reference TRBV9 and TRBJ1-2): DSGVTQTPKHLITATGQRVTLRCSPRSGDLSVYWYQQSLDQGLQFLIQYYNGEERAKGNILERFSAQQFPDLHSELNLSSLELGDSALYFCASSGGQNGYTFGSGTRLTVV.

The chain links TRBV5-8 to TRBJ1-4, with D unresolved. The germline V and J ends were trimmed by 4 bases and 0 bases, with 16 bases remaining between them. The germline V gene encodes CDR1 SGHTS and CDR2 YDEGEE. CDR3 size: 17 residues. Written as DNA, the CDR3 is TGTGCCAGCAGCCCTGAATCACACCTAGCAACTAATGAAAAACTGTTTTTT. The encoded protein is CASSPESHLATNEKLFF.

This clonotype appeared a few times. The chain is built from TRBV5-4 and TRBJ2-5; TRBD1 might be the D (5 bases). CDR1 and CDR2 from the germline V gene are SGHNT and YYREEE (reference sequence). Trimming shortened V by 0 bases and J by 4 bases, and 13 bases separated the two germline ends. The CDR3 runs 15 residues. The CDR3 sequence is CASSLEGPVTETQYF. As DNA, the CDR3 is TGTGCCAGCAGCTTGGAGGGGCCAGTCACAGAGACCCAGTACTTC.

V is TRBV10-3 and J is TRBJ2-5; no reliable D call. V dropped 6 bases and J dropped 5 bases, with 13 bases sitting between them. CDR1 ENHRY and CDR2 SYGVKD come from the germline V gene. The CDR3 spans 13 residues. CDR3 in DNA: TGTGCCATCAGCTCACGGCCCCAGGAGACCCAGTACTTC. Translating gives CAISSRPQETQYF.

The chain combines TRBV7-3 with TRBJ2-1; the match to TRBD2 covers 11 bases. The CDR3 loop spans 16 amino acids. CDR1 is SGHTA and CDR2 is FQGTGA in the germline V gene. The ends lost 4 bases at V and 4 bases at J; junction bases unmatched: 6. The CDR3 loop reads CASSSTTSGTYNEQFF. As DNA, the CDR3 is TGTGCCAGCAGCTCAACGACTAGCGGGACGTACAATGAGCAGTTCTTC.

Here the CDR3 DNA reads TGTGCCAGCAGCCCTGTAGAGGGGAACACCGGGGAGCTGTTTTTT. Protein sequence: CASSPVEGNTGELFF. The rearrangement uses TRBV5-4 and TRBJ2-2; tentative D call: TRBD2 (5 bases). Deletions cut 4 bases from V and 1 base from J, with 11 bases between. This CDR3 comprises 15 residues. The germline V gene has CDR1 SGHNT and CDR2 YYREEE (reference sequence).

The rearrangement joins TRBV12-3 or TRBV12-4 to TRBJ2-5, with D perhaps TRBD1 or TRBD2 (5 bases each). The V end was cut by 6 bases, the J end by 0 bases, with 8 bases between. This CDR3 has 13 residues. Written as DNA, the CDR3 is TGTGCCAGCAGCCCGGGACACCAAGAGACCCAGTACTTC. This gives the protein CASSPGHQETQYF.

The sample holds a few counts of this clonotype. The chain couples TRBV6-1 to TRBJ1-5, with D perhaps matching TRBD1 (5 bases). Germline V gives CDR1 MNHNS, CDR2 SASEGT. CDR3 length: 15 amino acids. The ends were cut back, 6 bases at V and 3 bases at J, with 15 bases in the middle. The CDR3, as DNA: TGTGCCAGCAGACACCTGGGACTCAACAATCAGCCCCAGCATTTT. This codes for CASRHLGLNNQPQHF.